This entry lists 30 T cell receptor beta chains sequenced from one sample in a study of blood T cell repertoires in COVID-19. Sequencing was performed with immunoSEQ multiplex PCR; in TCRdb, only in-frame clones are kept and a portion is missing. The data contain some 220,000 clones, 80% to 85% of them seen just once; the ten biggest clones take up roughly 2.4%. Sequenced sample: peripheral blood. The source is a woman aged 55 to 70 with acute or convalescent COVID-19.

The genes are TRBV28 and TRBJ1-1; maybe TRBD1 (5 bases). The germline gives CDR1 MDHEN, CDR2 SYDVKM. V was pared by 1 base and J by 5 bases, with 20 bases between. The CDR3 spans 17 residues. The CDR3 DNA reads TGTGCCAGCAGTTTATTTCCTGGGGGGGGAAGACGGACTGAAGCTTTCTTT. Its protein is CASSLFPGGGRRTEAFF.

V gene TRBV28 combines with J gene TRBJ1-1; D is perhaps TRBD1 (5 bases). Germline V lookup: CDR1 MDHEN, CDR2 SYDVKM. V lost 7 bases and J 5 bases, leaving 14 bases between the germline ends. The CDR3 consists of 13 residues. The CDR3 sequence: CASKGTGRTEAFF. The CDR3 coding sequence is TGTGCCAGCAAAGGGACGGGGAGGACTGAAGCTTTCTTT.

The DNA of the CDR3 is TGCAGTGCTCGTGGGACAGGGGGCAATCAGCCCCAGCATTTT. As protein: CSARGTGGNQPQHF. The chain joins TRBV20-1 to TRBJ1-5; 10 bases match TRBD1. Germline trimming cut 5 bases from V and 2 bases from J; bases unmatched to any gene: 3. CDR3 size: 14 residues. Germline CDR1 reads DFQATT; CDR2 reads SNEGSKA (reference sequence).

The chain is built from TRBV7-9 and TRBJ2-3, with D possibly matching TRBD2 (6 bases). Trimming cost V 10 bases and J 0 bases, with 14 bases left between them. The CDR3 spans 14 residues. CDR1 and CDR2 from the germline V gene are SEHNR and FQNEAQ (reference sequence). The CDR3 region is CATSGSGSTDTQYF. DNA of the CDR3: TGTGCCACCAGTGGGAGCGGGAGCACAGATACGCAGTATTTT.

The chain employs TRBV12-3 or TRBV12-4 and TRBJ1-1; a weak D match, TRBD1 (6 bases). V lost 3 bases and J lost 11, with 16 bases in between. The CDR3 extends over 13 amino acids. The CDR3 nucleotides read TGTGCCAGCAGTTTGTCCGGGGGGCTTGGGGCTTTCTTT. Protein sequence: CASSLSGGLGAFF.

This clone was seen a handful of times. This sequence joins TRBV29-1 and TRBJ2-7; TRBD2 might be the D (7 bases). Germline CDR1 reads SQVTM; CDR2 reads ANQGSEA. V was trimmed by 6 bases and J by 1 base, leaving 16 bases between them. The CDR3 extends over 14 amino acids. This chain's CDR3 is CSVKGGGSSYEQYF. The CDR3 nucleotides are TGCAGCGTCAAGGGGGGGGGTTCTTCCTACGAGCAGTACTTC.

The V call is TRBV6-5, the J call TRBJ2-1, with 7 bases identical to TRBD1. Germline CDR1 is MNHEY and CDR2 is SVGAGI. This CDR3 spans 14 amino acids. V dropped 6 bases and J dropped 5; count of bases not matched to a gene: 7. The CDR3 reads CASRLQGLDNEQFF. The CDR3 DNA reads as TGTGCCAGCAGATTACAGGGGCTTGACAATGAGCAGTTCTTC.

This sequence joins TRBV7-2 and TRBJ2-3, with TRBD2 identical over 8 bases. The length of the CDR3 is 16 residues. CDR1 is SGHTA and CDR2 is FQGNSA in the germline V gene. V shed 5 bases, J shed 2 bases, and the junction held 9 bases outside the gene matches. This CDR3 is CASSPRERGITDTQYF. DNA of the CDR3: TGTGCCAGCAGCCCTCGAGAGCGGGGGATCACAGATACGCAGTATTTT.

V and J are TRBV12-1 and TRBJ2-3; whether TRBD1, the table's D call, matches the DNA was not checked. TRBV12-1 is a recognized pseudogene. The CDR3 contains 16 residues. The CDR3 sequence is CASSFRDRAFTDTQYF. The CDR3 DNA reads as TGTGCCAGCAGCTTCCGGGACAGAGCATTCACAGATACGCAGTATTTT.

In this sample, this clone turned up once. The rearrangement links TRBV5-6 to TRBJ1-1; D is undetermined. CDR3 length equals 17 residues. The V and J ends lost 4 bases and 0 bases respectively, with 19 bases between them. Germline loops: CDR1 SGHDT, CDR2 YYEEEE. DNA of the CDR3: TGTGCCAGCAGCCCACTCAAGGGTGGAGGGCTGAACACTGAAGCTTTCTTT. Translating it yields CASSPLKGGGLNTEAFF. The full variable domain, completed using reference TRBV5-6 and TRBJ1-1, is DAGVTQSPTHLIKTRGQQVTLRCSPKSGHDTVSWYQQALGQGPQFIFQYYEEEERQRGNFPDRFSGHQFPNYSSELNVNALLLGDSALYLCASSPLKGGGLNTEAFFGQGTRLTVV.

CDR3 coding DNA: TGTGCCAGCAGCCAAGATCTTGCCGGACCCCTCCACTTT. Protein: CASSQDLAGPLHF. This sequence joins TRBV3-1 (or the pseudogene TRBV3-2) and TRBJ1-6, with D hard to call. CDR1 is LGHDT, CDR2 YNNKEL, per germline (reference sequence). With 0 bases removed from V and 12 bases from J, the gap between germline ends came to 9 bases. This CDR3 comprises 13 residues.

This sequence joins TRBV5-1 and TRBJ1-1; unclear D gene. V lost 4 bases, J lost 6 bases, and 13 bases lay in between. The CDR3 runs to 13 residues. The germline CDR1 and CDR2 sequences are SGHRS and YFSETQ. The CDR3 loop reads CASSTDWGAEAFF. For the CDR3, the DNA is TGCGCCAGCAGCACGGACTGGGGAGCTGAAGCTTTCTTT.

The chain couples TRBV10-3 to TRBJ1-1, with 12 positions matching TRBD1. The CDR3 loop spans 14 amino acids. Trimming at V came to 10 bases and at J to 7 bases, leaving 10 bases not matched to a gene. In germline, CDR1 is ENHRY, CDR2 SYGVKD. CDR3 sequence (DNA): TGTGCCACCGGGACAGGGGGCATGATTGGTGAAGCTTTCTTT. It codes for CATGTGGMIGEAFF.

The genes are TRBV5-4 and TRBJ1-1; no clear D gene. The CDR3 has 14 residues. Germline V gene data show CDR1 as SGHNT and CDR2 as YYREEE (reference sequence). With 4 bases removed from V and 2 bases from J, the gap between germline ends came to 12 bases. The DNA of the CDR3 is TGTGCCAGCAGCGACGGCCGGGTTAACACTGAAGCTTTCTTT. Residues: CASSDGRVNTEAFF.

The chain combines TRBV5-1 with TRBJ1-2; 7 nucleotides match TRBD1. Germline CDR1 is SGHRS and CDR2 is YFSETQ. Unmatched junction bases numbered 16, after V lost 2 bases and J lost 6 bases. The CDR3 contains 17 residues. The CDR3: CASSLSGTASLYHGYTF. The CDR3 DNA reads TGCGCCAGCAGCTTATCCGGGACAGCCTCACTTTACCATGGCTACACCTTC.

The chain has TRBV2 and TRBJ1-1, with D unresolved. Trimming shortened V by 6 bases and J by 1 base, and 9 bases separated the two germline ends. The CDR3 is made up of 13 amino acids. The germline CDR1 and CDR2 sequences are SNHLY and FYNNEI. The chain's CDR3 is CASSQAGNTEAFF. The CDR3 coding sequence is TGTGCCAGCAGCCAGGCGGGGAACACTGAAGCTTTCTTT.

The CDR3 bases are TGTGCCAGCTCACGAAATACGGACACTGAAGCTTTCTTT. Translation: CASSRNTDTEAFF. The rearrangement links TRBV18 to TRBJ1-1; D is unresolved. The CDR3 totals 13 residues. CDR1 and CDR2 (germline): KGHSH, LQKENI. V was trimmed by 4 bases and J by 3 bases, leaving 9 bases between them.

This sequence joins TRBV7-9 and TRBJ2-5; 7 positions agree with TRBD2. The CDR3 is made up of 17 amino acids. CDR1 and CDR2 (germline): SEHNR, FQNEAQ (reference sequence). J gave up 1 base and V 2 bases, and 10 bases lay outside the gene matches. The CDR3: CASSLYPARLAQETQYF. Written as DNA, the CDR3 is TGTGCCAGCAGCTTATACCCCGCCCGACTAGCCCAAGAGACCCAGTACTTC.

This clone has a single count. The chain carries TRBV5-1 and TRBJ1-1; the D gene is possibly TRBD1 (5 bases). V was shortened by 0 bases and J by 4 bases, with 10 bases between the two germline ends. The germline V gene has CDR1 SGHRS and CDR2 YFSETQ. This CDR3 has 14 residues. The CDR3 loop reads CASSLDLGGTEAFF. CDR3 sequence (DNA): TGCGCCAGCAGCTTGGACCTCGGGGGCACTGAAGCTTTCTTT.

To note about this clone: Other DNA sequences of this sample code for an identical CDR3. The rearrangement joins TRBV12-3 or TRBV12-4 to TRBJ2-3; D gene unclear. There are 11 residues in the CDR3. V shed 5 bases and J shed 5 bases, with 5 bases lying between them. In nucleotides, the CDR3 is TGTGCCAGCAGTCCTCGAGATACGCAGTATTTT. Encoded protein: CASSPRDTQYF.

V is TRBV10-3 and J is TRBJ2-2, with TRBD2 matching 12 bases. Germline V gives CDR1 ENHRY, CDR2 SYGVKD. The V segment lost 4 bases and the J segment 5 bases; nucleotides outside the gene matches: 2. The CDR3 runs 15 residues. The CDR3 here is CAISGTSGVTGELFF. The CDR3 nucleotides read TGTGCCATCAGTGGGACTAGCGGGGTGACCGGGGAGCTGTTTTTT.

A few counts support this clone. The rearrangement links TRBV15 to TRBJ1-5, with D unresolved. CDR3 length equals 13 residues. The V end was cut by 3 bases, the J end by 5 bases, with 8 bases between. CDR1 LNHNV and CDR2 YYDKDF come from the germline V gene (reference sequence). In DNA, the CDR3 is TGTGCCACCAGCAGTGGGAGCCATCAGCCCCAGCATTTT. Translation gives CATSSGSHQPQHF.

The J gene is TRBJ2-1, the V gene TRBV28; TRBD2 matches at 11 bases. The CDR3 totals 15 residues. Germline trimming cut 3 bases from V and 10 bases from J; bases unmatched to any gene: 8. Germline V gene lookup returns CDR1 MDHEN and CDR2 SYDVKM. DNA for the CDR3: TGTGCCAGCAGTTTGGGGACTAGCGGCCTCGGAGAGCAGTTCTTC. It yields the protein CASSLGTSGLGEQFF.

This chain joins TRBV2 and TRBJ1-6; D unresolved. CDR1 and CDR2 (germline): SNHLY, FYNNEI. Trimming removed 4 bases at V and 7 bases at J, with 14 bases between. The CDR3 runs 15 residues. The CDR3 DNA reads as TGTGCCAGCAGTGTAGAACAGAGTAGGAATTCACCCCTCCACTTT. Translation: CASSVEQSRNSPLHF.

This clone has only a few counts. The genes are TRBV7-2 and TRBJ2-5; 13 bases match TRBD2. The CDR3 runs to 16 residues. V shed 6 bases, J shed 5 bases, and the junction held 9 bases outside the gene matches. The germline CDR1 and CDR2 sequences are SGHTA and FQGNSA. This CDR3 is CASRPIGTSGKETQYF. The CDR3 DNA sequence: TGTGCCAGCAGGCCAATCGGGACTAGCGGGAAGGAGACCCAGTACTTC.

CDR3 sequence: CATSRAGAGNTIYF. CDR3 in DNA: TGTGCCACCAGCAGAGCGGGAGCCGGAAACACCATATATTTT. The chain uses TRBV15 and TRBJ1-3; no reliable D call. CDR1 LNHNV and CDR2 YYDKDF come from the germline V gene (reference sequence). Trimming took off 1 base at V and 4 bases at J, with 8 bases between the two ends. This CDR3 is 14 amino acids long.

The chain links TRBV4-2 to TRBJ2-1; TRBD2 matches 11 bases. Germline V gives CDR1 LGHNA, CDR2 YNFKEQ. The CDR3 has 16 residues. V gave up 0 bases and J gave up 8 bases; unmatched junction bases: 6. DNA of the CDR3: TGTGCCAGCAGCCAAGAAGTAGCGGGGGGGCCGCATGAGCAGTTCTTC. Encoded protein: CASSQEVAGGPHEQFF.

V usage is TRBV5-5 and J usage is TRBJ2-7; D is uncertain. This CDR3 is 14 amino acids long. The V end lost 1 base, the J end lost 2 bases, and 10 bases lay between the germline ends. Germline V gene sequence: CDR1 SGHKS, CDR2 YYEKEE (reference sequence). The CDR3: CASSLYPVAYEQYF. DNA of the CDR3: TGTGCCAGCAGCTTGTATCCAGTGGCCTACGAGCAGTACTTC.

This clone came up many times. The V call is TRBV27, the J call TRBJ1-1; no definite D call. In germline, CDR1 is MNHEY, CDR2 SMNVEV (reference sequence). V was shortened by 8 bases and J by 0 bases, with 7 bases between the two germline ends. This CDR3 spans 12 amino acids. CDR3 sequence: CASYSVNTEAFF. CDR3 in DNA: TGTGCCAGCTACAGTGTGAACACTGAAGCTTTCTTT.

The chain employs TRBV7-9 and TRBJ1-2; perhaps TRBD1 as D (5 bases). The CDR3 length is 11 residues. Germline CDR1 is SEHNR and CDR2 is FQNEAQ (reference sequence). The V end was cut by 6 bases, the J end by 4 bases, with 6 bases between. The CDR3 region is CASSRGYGYTF. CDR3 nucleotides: TGTGCCAGCAGTAGGGGCTATGGCTACACCTTC.